This TCR beta chain was documented in a study of PD-1 blockade in classical Hodgkin lymphoma (dated by TCRdb to about 2020). Background on the whole study: Nivolumab dosing was 3 mg/kg intravenously every 2 weeks, continuing until either disease progression or unacceptable toxicity. A peripheral blood immune signature of response to PD-1 blockade in classical Hodgkin lymphoma was defined using TCR beta sequencing and CyTOF. Results and caveats for the whole study, not just this receptor: The study was limited to a single clinical trial cohort, and causes of repertoire differences, possibly disease activity or prior therapy, remained undefined. Trial patients achieving complete response had baseline diversity similar to newly diagnosed patients, whereas partial responders and progressors had significantly lower diversity. Newly diagnosed patients were reported to have lower baseline TCR diversity than healthy donors, and relapsed/refractory patients were reported to have lower baseline TCR diversity still. Diversity was lower in patients who began nivolumab less than 1 year after ASCT, so these patients were left out of later analyses to avoid confounding by immune reconstitution. By C4D1, a significant rise was seen in CD4+ TCR diversity but not in CD8+ TCR diversity (p=0.0027 vs p=0.16), and the rise was most apparent among complete responders (p=0.02).

Reading the label with the study, this specimen's time point is: cycle 1 day 1 (C1D1), immediately before nivolumab initiation. Every trial patient had relapsed following autologous stem cell transplantation, and prior brentuximab vedotin exposure was what differed among cohorts A, B and C. The trial cohort comprised more than 55 patients with relapsed/refractory classical Hodgkin lymphoma whose best overall responses were complete response, partial response or progressive disease. In the multi-cohort phase II CheckMate 205 trial, trial patients received single-agent nivolumab. An independent review committee assessed best overall response by applying the 2007 International Working Group response criteria. Trial PBMCs were collected just before the start of nivolumab (C1D1) and during therapy at cycle 2 day 1 and cycle 4 day 1. After peripheral blood was drawn into 8 mL Vacutainer Cell Preparation Tubes, PBMCs were isolated by centrifugation and then cryopreserved.

A note on this clone: Its antigen is unknown. No much larger clone exists at a distance of one base, and base qualities are not known.

Genomic DNA was extracted with the Qiagen DNeasy kit from unsorted PBMCs and from negatively selected CD4+ and CD8+ fractions. TCR beta CDR3 regions were amplified by immunoSEQ multiplex PCR using primers annealing to V and J segments. Amplification bias was minimized using a synthetic immune receptor repertoire, and residual bias was removed computationally after sequencing. Per the source publication's procedure: Repertoire diversity was quantified as the Shannon entropy index using custom Python scripts. The unsorted, CD4+ and CD8+ repertoires were each analyzed separately, with the exception of combined analyses, where CD4+ and CD8+ sequences were merged in silico. Clonal expansion was defined as a frequency increase of at least 2-fold after treatment compared with C1D1, and clones undetected at baseline were assigned a pseudocount of 0.5. Clones with 0 or 1 copy at C1D1 were classified as singleton clones, and clones with 2 or more copies were classified as non-singleton clones. Clones expanded in unsorted samples were assigned a CD4+, CD8+ or unknown annotation through matching of protein sequences in sorted samples from the same patient. Wilcoxon tests on paired samples were used to test diversity changes from C1D1 to C4D1. TCRdb limited this immuneACCESS table to in-frame rearrangements with V and J called. A share of clones is missing; checked studies link under half to unresolved V genes, and the rest is unexplained. V, J and clone size are taken as reported in that table, and D and trimming were inferred from the DNA itself. The sample table lists 45,000 or so clones, approximately 91% of them with a count of one. The top ten clones comprise approximately 9.1% of the sample.

For CDR1 and CDR2, the germline V gene lists KGHSH and LQKENI. The CDR3 numbers 12 residues from cysteine through phenylalanine. The only DNA kept is the CDR3, 36 bases in frame from the first base. V was cut back by 3 bases and J by 10 bases, leaving a gap of 10 bases between them. This TCR was sampled from a human donor with classical Hodgkin lymphoma. The chain joins TRBV18 to TRBJ2-1; the D call is tentative, TRBD1 or TRBD2, as each matches 5 bases. This sample comprised peripheral blood mononuclear cells (PBMCs), obtained at baseline. The CDR3 amino acid sequence is: CASSPLGDEQFF. Read as DNA, the sequence is TGTGCCAGCTCACCTCTCGGGGACGAGCAGTTCTTC.